This TCR beta chain was sequenced during a study of CD8 T cells in Susac syndrome. This clonotype has only one observation. RNA amounts of about 0.5 to 1 ug underwent reverse transcription with random hexamers. Multiplex immunoSEQ PCR targeted 54 Vbeta and 13 Jbeta TCR beta segments. A single record per CDR3 protein comes from TCRdb applying MiXCR to the immunoSEQ multiplex PCR reads. The sample holds 200,000 to 250,000 distinct CDR3 sequences, 95% seen once. V lost 1 base and J lost 2, with 5 bases in between. This CDR3 is built from 13 residues. Per germline, CDR1 KGHSH and CDR2 LQKENI. The source material was CD4+ T cells from PBMCs. V gene TRBV18 combines with J gene TRBJ1-1; D is ambiguous. The clonotype originates from a human donor with multiple sclerosis. In nucleotides, the CDR3 is TGTGCCAGCTCACCACTGGCAAACACTGAAGCTTTCTTT. Translation gives CASSPLANTEAFF.